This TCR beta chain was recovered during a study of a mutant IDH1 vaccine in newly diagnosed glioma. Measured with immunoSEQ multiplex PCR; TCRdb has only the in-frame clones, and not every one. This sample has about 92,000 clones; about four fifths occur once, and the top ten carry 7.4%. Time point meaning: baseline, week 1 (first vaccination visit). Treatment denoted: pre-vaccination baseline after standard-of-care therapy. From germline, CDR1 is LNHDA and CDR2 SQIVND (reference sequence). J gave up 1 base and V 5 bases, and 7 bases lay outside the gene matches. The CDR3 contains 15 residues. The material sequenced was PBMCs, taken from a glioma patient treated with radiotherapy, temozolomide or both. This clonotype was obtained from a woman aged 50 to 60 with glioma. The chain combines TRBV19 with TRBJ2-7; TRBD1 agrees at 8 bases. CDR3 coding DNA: TGTGCCAGTAGTGCCAGGGGGCTAAGGTCCTACGAGCAGTACTTC. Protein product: CASSARGLRSYEQYF.